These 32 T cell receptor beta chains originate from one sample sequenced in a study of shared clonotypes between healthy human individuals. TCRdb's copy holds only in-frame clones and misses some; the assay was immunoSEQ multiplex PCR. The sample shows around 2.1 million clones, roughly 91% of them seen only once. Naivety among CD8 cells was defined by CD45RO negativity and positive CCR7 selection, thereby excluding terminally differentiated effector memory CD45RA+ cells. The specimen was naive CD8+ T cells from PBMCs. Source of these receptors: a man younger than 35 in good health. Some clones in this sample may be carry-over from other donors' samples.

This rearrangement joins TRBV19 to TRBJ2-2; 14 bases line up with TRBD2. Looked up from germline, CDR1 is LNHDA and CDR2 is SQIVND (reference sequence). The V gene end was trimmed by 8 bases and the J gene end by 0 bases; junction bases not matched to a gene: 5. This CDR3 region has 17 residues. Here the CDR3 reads CASSGTSGSPNTGELFF. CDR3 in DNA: TGTGCCAGTTCTGGGACTAGCGGGAGCCCGAACACCGGGGAGCTGTTTTTT. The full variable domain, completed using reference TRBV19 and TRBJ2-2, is DGGITQSPKYLFRKEGQNVTLSCEQNLNHDAMYWYRQDPGQGLRLIYYSQIVNDFQKGDIAEGYSVSREKKESFPLTVTSAQKNPTAFYLCASSGTSGSPNTGELFFGEGSRLTVL.

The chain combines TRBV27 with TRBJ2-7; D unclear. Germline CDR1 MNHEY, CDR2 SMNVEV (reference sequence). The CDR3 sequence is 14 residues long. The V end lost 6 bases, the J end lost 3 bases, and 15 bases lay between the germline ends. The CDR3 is CASSYLLAFYEQYF. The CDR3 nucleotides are TGTGCCAGCAGCTACCTCCTCGCCTTCTACGAGCAGTACTTC.

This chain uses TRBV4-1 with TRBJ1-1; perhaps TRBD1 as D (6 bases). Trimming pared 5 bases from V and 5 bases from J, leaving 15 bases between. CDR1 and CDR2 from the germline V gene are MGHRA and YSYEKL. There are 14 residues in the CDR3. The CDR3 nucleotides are TGCGCCAGCAGCGAAACAGGGACGGGGACTGAAGCTTTCTTT. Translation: CASSETGTGTEAFF.

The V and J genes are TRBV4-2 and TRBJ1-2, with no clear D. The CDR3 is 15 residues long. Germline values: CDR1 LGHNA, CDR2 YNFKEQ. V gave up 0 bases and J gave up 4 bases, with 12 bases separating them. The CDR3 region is CASSQESRIVYGYTF. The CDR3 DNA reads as TGTGCCAGCAGCCAAGAGTCCAGGATTGTCTATGGCTACACCTTC.

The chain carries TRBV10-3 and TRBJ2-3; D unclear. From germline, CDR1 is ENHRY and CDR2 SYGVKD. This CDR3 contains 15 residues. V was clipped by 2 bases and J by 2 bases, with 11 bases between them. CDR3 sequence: CAISEPIWATDTQYF. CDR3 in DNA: TGTGCCATCAGTGAGCCCATCTGGGCCACAGATACGCAGTATTTT.

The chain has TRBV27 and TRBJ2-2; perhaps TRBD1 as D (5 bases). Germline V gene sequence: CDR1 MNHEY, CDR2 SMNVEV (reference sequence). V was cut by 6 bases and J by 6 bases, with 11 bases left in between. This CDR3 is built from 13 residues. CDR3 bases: TGTGCCAGCAGCATAACAGGTGCCGGGGAGCTGTTTTTT. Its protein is CASSITGAGELFF.

In nucleotides, the CDR3 is TGTGCCAGTAGTTCCCACCGTAGCGGGAGCACCGGGGAGCTGTTTTTT. Translation gives CASSSHRSGSTGELFF. V gene TRBV19 combines with J gene TRBJ2-2; 9 positions match TRBD2. The CDR3 runs to 16 residues. Per the germline V gene, CDR1 is LNHDA and CDR2 is SQIVND (reference sequence). Trimming took 5 bases from V and 4 from J; bases not matched to a gene: 8.

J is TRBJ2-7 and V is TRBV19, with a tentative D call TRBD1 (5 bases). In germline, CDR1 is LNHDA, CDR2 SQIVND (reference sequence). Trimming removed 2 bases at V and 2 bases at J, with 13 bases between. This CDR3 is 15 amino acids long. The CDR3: CASSITGQGPYEQYF. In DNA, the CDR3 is TGTGCCAGTAGTATAACGGGTCAGGGTCCCTACGAGCAGTACTTC.

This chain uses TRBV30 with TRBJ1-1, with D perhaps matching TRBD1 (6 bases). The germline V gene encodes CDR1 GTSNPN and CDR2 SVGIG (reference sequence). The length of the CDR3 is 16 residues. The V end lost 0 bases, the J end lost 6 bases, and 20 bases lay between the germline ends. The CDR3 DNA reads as TGTGCCTGGAGTGTACACAGCCCGAACGGGGGCGCTGAAGCTTTCTTT. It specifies CAWSVHSPNGGAEAFF.

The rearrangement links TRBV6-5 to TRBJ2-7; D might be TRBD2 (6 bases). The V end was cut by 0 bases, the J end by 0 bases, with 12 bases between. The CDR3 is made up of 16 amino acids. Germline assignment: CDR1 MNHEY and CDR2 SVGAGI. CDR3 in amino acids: CASSYSLGLLSYEQYF. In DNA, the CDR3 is TGTGCCAGCAGTTACTCATTGGGACTCCTCTCCTACGAGCAGTACTTC.

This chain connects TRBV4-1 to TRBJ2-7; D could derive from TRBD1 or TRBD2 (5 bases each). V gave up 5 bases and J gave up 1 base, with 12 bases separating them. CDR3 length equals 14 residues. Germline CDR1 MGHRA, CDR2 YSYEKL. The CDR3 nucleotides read TGCGCCAGCAGCTACGGGGCATATTCCTACGAGCAGTACTTC. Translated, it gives CASSYGAYSYEQYF.

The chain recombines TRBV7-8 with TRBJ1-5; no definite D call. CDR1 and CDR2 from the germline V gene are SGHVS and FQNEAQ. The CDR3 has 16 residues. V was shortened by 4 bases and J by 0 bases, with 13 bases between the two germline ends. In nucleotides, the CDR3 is TGTGCCAGCAGCTCGTGGGCAGGTTATAGCAATCAGCCCCAGCATTTT. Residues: CASSSWAGYSNQPQHF.

The CDR3 spells CASSQTLTGQIVRYEQYF. The CDR3 region has the DNA TGTGCCAGCAGCCAAACGCTGACGGGACAGATAGTACGCTACGAGCAGTACTTC. The gene calls are TRBV5-8 and TRBJ2-7, with TRBD1 matching 7 bases. The CDR3 spans 18 residues. Looked up from germline, CDR1 is SGHTS and CDR2 is YDEGEE. Trimming removed 4 bases from V and 3 bases from J; junction bases left unmatched: 19.

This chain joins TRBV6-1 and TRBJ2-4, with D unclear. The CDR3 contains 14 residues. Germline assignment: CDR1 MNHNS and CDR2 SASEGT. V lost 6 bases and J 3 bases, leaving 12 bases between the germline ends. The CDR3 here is CASSGFSGKNIQYF. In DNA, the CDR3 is TGTGCCAGCAGCGGGTTCTCCGGCAAAAACATTCAGTACTTC.

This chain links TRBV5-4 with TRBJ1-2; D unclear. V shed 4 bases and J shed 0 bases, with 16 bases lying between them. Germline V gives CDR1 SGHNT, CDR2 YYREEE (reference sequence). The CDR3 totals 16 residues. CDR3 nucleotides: TGTGCCAGCAGCCCCGACGGACCACTTTCTAACTATGGCTACACCTTC. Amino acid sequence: CASSPDGPLSNYGYTF.

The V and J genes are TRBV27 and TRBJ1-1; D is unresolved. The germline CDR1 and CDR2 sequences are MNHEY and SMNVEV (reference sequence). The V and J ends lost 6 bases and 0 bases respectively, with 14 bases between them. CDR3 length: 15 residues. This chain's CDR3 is CASRGTYSMNTEAFF. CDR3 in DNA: TGTGCCAGCAGGGGCACATATTCGATGAACACTGAAGCTTTCTTT.

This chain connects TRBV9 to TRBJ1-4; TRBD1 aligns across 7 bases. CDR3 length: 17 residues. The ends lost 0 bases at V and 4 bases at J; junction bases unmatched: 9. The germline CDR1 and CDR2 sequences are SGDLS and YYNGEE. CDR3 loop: CASSVAYETGHNEKLFF. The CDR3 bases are TGTGCCAGCAGCGTAGCTTACGAGACAGGGCATAATGAAAAACTGTTTTTT.

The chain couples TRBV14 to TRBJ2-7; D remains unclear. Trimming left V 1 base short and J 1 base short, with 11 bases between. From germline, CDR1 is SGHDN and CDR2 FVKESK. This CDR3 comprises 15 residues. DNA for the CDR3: TGTGCCAGCAGCCAAGCCTGGACGGGTTCCTACGAGCAGTACTTC. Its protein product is CASSQAWTGSYEQYF.

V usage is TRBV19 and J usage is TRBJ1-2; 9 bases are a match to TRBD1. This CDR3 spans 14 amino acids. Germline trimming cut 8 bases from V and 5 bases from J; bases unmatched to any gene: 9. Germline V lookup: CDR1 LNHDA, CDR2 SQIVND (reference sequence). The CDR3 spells CASAWTGAGYGYTF. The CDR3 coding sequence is TGTGCCAGTGCTTGGACAGGGGCAGGGTATGGCTACACCTTC.

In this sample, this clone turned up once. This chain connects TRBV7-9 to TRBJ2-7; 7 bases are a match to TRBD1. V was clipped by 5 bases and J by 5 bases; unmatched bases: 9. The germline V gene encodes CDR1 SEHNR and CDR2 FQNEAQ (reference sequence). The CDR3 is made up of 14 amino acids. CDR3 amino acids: CASSPRQGPHEQYF. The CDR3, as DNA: TGTGCCAGCAGCCCGCGACAGGGCCCCCACGAGCAGTACTTC.

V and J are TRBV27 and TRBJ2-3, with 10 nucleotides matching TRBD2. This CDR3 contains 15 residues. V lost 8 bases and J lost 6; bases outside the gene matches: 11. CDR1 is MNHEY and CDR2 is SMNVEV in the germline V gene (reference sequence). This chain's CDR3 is CASGPSGRGLDTQYF. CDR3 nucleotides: TGTGCCAGCGGCCCTAGCGGGAGAGGGCTGGATACGCAGTATTTT.

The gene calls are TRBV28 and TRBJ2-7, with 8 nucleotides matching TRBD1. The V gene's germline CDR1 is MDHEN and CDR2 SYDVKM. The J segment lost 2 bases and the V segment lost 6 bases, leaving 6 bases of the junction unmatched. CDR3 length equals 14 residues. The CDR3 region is CASSHGDRTYEQYF. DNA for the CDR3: TGTGCCAGCAGCCACGGGGACAGGACCTACGAGCAGTACTTC.

The CDR3 DNA reads as TGTGCCAGCAGCTTATATCCGTGGGCTAACTATGGCTACACCTTC. This codes for CASSLYPWANYGYTF. The chain links TRBV11-3 to TRBJ1-2; D unclear. Germline loops: CDR1 SGHNT, CDR2 YENEEA. There are 15 residues in the CDR3. With 2 bases removed from V and 0 bases from J, the gap between germline ends came to 10 bases.

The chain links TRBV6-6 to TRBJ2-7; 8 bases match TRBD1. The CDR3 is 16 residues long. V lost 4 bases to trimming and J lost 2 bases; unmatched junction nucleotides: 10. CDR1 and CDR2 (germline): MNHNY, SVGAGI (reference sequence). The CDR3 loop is CASSSFQGAVPYEQYF. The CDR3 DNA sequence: TGTGCCAGCAGTTCGTTTCAGGGGGCCGTGCCCTACGAGCAGTACTTC.

The DNA of the CDR3 is TGTGCCAGCAGCTCGGGACGGCAGAGCTCCTACAATGAGCAGTTCTTC. Its translation: CASSSGRQSSYNEQFF. The chain links TRBV11-2 to TRBJ2-1; either TRBD1 or TRBD2 may fit D (5 bases each). CDR1 and CDR2 from the germline V gene are SGHAT and FQNNGV. The CDR3 length is 16 residues. V lost 4 bases, J lost 0 bases, and 13 bases lay in between.

This chain's CDR3 is CASIPRDRASGELFF. The CDR3 DNA is TGTGCCAGTATACCGCGGGACCGGGCGTCCGGGGAGCTGTTTTTT. The rearrangement links TRBV19 to TRBJ2-2; D might be TRBD2 (6 bases). CDR1 is LNHDA, CDR2 SQIVND, per germline (reference sequence). The length of the CDR3 is 15 residues. Trimming took off 7 bases at V and 6 bases at J, with 18 bases between the two ends.

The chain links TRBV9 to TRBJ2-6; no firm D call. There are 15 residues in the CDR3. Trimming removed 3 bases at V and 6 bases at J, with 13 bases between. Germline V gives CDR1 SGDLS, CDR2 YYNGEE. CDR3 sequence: CASSESGSQANVLTF. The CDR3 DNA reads TGTGCCAGCAGCGAATCGGGCTCTCAGGCCAACGTCCTGACTTTC.

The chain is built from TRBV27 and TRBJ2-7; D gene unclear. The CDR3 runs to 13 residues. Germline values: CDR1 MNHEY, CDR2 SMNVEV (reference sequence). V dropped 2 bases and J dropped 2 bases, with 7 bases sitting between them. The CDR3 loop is CASSLADAYEQYF. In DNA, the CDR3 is TGTGCCAGCAGTTTAGCGGATGCCTACGAGCAGTACTTC.

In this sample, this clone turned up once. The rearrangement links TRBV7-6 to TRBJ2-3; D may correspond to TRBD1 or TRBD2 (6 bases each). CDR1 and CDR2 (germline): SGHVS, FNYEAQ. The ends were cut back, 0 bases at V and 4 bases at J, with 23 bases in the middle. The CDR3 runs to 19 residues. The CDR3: CASSLAIGGGTSEADTQYF. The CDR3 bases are TGTGCCAGCAGCTTAGCGATCGGGGGCGGGACGTCTGAGGCAGATACGCAGTATTTT. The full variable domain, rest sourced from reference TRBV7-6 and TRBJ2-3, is GAGVSQSPRYKVTKRGQDVALRCDPISGHVSLYWYRQALGQGPEFLTYFNYEAQQDKSGLPNDRFSAERPEGSISTLTIQRTEQRDSAMYRCASSLAIGGGTSEADTQYFGPGTRLTVL.

CDR3 in DNA: TGTGCCTGGAGCGACCTCGCCACGTCCTACGAGCAGTACTTC. It is translated as CAWSDLATSYEQYF. The chain uses TRBV30 and TRBJ2-7; D is unclear. Germline lookup yields CDR1 GTSNPN and CDR2 SVGIG (reference sequence). Trimming removed 3 bases at V and 1 base at J, with 13 bases between. CDR3 length: 14 amino acids.

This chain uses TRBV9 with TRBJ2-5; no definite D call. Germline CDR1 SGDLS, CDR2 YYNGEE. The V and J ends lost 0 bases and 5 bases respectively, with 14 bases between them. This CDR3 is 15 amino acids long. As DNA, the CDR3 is TGTGCCAGCAGCGTAGGGCAGTCGAAGCAGGAGACCCAGTACTTC. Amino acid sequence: CASSVGQSKQETQYF.

CDR3 in DNA: TGCGCCAGCAGCCATGCTCAGGGGGCCGGTGAGCAGTTCTTC. Encoded protein: CASSHAQGAGEQFF. The V and J genes are TRBV4-3 and TRBJ2-1; 8 nucleotides match TRBD1. This CDR3 comprises 14 residues. Germline trimming cut 3 bases from V and 9 bases from J; bases unmatched to any gene: 7. From germline, CDR1 is LGHNA and CDR2 YSLEER.